This TCR beta chain was recovered during a study of blood T cell repertoires in COVID-19 (dated by TCRdb to 2018 to 2020). Study-wide context: Samples from collaborators originated in the United States, Italy and Spain and spanned both the acute and convalescent phases of COVID-19. Where available, HLA class I and class II types were taken from metadata supplied by the sample provider and were not determined by assay-based typing. The prospective study material was composed of cDNA or gDNA derived from T cells, B-cell-depleted T cells, or PBMCs. Samples came from the ongoing ImmuneRACE study (first 160 participants) plus 1,254 subjects from 6 global collaborators. The repertoires were released in a freely available public database meant as a resource for research on the immune response to SARS-CoV-2. Subjects who had been exposed to COVID-19, were actively infected with it, or had recovered from it provided the deeply sampled blood TCRbeta repertoires that made up the dataset. The sample metadata nearly always contained a de-identified subject ID, COVID-19 status, age in years and sex.

The collaborating institutions used their own protocols to collect whole blood in K2EDTA tubes. For TCRbeta analysis, collaborators shipped samples as frozen whole blood, isolated PBMCs, or DNA extracted from either of those sample types. V is pared back by 3 bases and J by 4 bases, with 6 bases lying between the germline termini. CDR1 and CDR2 (SGHAT, FQNNGV) derive from the germline V gene. The CDR3 runs 13 amino acids, cysteine and phenylalanine included. Just the 39-base CDR3 DNA is kept, in frame starting at base 1. Findings and caveats that apply to the study as a whole: Clinical and demographic metadata were provided uncurated, with the amount varying by source and participant.

TCRbeta CDR3 regions were amplified from genomic DNA using the immunoSEQ Assay, a bias-controlled multiplex PCR. In the source study's methods: The number of nucleated cells in each sample was estimated by amplification of reference gene primers within the assay. To quantify the absolute abundance of each unique TCRbeta CDR3 rearrangement, sequence reads were collapsed and filtered. For each sample, productive Simpson clonality was calculated as the square root of Simpson's diversity index across productive rearrangements. Not all clones reach the TCRdb copy of this immuneACCESS table, which keeps in-frame sequences only. Checked studies attribute under half of the gap to unresolved V genes and leave the rest unexplained. V, J and clone size were drawn from that table, and D and trimming were deduced from the DNA. The sample table records under 200,000 clones; about 88% of these occur just once. Roughly 24% of the sample rests with the top ten.

With respect to this clone: Its antigen is unknown. Per-base quality was not reported, and no clone a single base away is much larger than it.

Here the chain combines TRBV11-2 and TRBJ1-4, with the identity of the D gene unclear. The receptor's source is a man in his fifties or sixties with acute or convalescent COVID-19. The sequenced sample was peripheral blood. The DNA sequence is given as TGTGCCAGCAGCTTGGGCCTTAATGAAAAACTGTTTTTT. It encodes CASSLGLNEKLFF. The variable domain in full, with residues beyond the CDR3 obtained from the reference TRBV11-2 and TRBJ1-4 genes, is EAGVAQSPRYKIIEKRQSVAFWCNPISGHATLYWYQQILGQGPKLLIQFQNNGVVDDSQLPKDRFSAERLKGVDSTLKIQPAKLEDSAVYLCASSLGLNEKLFFGSGTQLSVL.